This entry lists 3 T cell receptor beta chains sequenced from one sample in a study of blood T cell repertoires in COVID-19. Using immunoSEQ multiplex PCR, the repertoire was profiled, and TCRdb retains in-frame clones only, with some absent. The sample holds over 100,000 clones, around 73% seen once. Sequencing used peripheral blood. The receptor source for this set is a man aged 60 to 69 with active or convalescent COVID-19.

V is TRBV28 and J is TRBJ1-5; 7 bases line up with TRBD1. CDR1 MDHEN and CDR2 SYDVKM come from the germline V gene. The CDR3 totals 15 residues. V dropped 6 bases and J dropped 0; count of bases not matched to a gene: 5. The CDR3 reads CASRVTGNSNQPQHF. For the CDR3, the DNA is TGTGCCAGCAGGGTGACAGGGAATAGCAATCAGCCCCAGCATTTT.

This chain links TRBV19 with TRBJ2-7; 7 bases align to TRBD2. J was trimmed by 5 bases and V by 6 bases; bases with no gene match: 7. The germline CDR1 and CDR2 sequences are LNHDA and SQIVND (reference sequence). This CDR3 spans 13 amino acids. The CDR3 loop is CASSTSGGDEQYF. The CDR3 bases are TGTGCCAGTAGCACCAGTGGGGGGGACGAGCAGTACTTC.

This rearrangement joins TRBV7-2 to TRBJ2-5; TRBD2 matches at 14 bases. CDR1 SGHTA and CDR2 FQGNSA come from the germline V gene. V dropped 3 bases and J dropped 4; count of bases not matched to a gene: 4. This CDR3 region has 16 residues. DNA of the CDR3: TGTGCCAGCAGCTTCGGACTAGCGGGAGGTAGAGAGACCCAGTACTTC. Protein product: CASSFGLAGGRETQYF.